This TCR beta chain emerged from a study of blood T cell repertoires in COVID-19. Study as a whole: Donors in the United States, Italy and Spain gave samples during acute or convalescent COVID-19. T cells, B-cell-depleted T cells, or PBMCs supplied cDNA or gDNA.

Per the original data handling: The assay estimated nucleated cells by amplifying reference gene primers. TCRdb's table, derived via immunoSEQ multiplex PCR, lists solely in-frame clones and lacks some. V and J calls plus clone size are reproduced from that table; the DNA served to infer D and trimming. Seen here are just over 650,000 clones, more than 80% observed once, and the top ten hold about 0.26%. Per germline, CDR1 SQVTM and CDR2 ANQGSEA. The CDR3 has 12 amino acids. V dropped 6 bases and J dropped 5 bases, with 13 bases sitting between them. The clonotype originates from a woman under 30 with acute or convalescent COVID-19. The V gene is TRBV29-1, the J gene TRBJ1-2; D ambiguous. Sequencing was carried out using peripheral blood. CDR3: CSVVMTGYGYTF. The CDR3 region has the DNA TGCAGCGTCGTCATGACGGGTTATGGCTACACCTTC.